One and the same sample provided the 29 T cell receptor beta chains below, sequenced in a study of T cells expressing NK-cell markers (dated by TCRdb to the early 2020s). The library was generated by 5' RACE. Sequencing used an Illumina HiSeq 2000. Reprocessed by TCRdb, the reads give a single entry per CDR3 protein sequence, without DNA. This sample's listing comprises approximately 420,000 distinct CDR3 sequences. Clones ranked in the top ten supply around 10% of the sample. Sequencing was done on a sample of blood T cells: a sorted CD56 or NKG2C T cell subset, CD4+ or CD8+ T cells, or bulk PBMC T cells (not recorded which). The source of these receptors is a woman in her forties or fifties in good health. Donor details come from another sample of the same person, matched by shared clones.

V is TRBV12-3 or TRBV12-4 and J is TRBJ1-5. The CDR3 runs to 13 residues. The CDR3 spells CASKQRGNQPQHF.

The gene calls are TRBV18 and TRBJ1-3; the TCRdb call, TRBD1, lacks DNA for checking. The germline V gene has CDR1 KGHSH and CDR2 LQKENI. This CDR3 is built from 17 residues. CDR3 sequence reads: CASSPGQGPSSGNTIYF.

The rearrangement links TRBV12-3 or TRBV12-4 to TRBJ1-6; the D gene TCRdb calls, TRBD1, cannot be checked with no DNA. The CDR3 extends over 15 amino acids. The CDR3 sequence: CASSLEGTGISPLHF.

This chain uses TRBV25-1 with TRBJ2-7; there is no DNA to check the TCRdb D call of TRBD2. Germline V lookup: CDR1 MGHDK, CDR2 SYGVNS. This CDR3 contains 14 residues. The chain's CDR3 is CASSEKAGVAEQYF.

The V gene is TRBV12-3 or TRBV12-4, the J gene TRBJ2-1. The length of the CDR3 is 15 residues. CDR3 loop: CASSLLQGKHNEQFF.

The chain uses TRBV20-1 and TRBJ1-2; TCRdb reports TRBD1, a call that lacks DNA to check it against. Germline assignment: CDR1 DFQATT and CDR2 SNEGSKA (reference sequence). The CDR3 has 15 amino acids. CDR3 residues: CSAPGQGASDYGYTF.

This chain uses TRBV15 with TRBJ2-3; TCRdb gives TRBD2 as the D gene, but with no DNA this cannot be confirmed. The CDR3 length is 16 residues. Germline CDR1 LNHNV, CDR2 YYDKDF (reference sequence). The CDR3: CATSTVRRTLGLTQYF. Full variable domain (rest looked up from reference TRBV15 and TRBJ2-3): DAMVIQNPRYQVTQFGKPVTLSCSQTLNHNVMYWYQQKSSQAPKLLFHYYDKDFNNEADTPDNFQSRRPNTSFCFLDIRSPGLGDTAMYLCATSTVRRTLGLTQYFGPGTRLTVL.

The V call is TRBV4-1, the J call TRBJ1-4; the TCRdb D gene call, TRBD1, has no DNA to confirm it. The germline V gene has CDR1 MGHRA and CDR2 YSYEKL. CDR3 length: 19 amino acids. The chain's CDR3 is CASSQDERGMGQLNEKLFF.

V usage is TRBV20-1 and J usage is TRBJ2-1; lacking DNA, the TRBD2 call made by TCRdb goes unchecked. Germline CDR1 DFQATT, CDR2 SNEGSKA (reference sequence). The CDR3 length is 16 residues. The CDR3 loop reads CSAREGYQREADEQFF.

The chain employs TRBV15 and TRBJ2-5; TCRdb reports TRBD1, a call that lacks DNA to check it against. Germline V gene data show CDR1 as LNHNV and CDR2 as YYDKDF (reference sequence). This CDR3 region has 15 residues. Here the CDR3 reads CATSRVQGASETQYF.

J is TRBJ2-1 and V is TRBV4-2; the TRBD1 assignment by TCRdb is unverifiable without DNA. The CDR3 covers 18 residues. CDR1 is LGHNA, CDR2 YNFKEQ, per germline. CDR3 sequence: CASSQDLAAPLPGNEQFF.

The chain's CDR3 is CASNGHNMNTEAFF. The chain couples TRBV3-1 to TRBJ1-1; TCRdb outputs TRBD1, but without DNA this stays unchecked. The CDR3 consists of 14 residues. Looked up from germline, CDR1 is LGHDT and CDR2 is YNNKEL (reference sequence).

The genes are TRBV15 and TRBJ2-1; TCRdb gives TRBD1 as the D gene, but with no DNA this cannot be confirmed. The CDR3 is made up of 18 amino acids. Looked up from germline, CDR1 is LNHNV and CDR2 is YYDKDF (reference sequence). The CDR3 loop reads CATSRGVGRGLGGDEQFF.

The chain uses TRBV6-5 and TRBJ1-2; the D call of TRBD1 rests on TCRdb alone, since no DNA is present to check it. The V gene's germline CDR1 is MNHEY and CDR2 SVGAGI. CDR3 length: 16 residues. CDR3 in amino acids: CASSKGNRGVHYGYTF.

This chain uses TRBV11-2 with TRBJ2-5; TCRdb gives TRBD2 as the D gene, but with no DNA this cannot be confirmed. Germline CDR1 SGHAT, CDR2 FQNNGV. The CDR3 is made up of 13 amino acids. The chain's CDR3 is CASSLLAVETQYF.

The CDR3 loop reads CASSLQGALGAFF. The V and J genes are TRBV5-1 and TRBJ1-1; the TRBD1 assignment by TCRdb is unverifiable without DNA. CDR1 and CDR2 from the germline V gene are SGHRS and YFSETQ. The CDR3 is 13 residues long.

V and J are TRBV5-1 and TRBJ1-3; TCRdb's assignment of TRBD1 cannot be checked, as there is no DNA. The CDR3 loop spans 17 amino acids. CDR1 SGHRS and CDR2 YFSETQ come from the germline V gene. CDR3 sequence: CASSHSGTGTSGNTIYF. Looking up the rest from reference TRBV5-1 and TRBJ1-3 gives the full variable domain: KAGVTQTPRYLIKTRGQQVTLSCSPISGHRSVSWYQQTPGQGLQFLFEYFSETQRNKGNFPGRFSGRQFSNSRSEMNVSTLELGDSALYLCASSHSGTGTSGNTIYFGEGSWLTVV.

This chain's CDR3 is CATSDARRESLYEQFF. The chain combines TRBV24-1 with TRBJ2-1; TCRdb gives TRBD2 as the D gene, but with no DNA this cannot be confirmed. Germline V lookup: CDR1 KGHDR, CDR2 SFDVKD. This CDR3 has 16 amino acids.

The rearrangement links TRBV6-1 to TRBJ1-5. The CDR3 extends over 15 amino acids. Germline lookup yields CDR1 MNHNS and CDR2 SASEGT. Here the CDR3 reads CASSEAGGPYQPQHF.

This chain joins TRBV5-1 and TRBJ2-2; TCRdb picks TRBD2, but there is no DNA to check that call. This CDR3 region has 14 residues. Germline lookup yields CDR1 SGHRS and CDR2 YFSETQ. Here the CDR3 reads CASSFSSPTGELFF.

The V call is TRBV29-1, the J call TRBJ2-5; TCRdb proposes TRBD1, but this gene call is untestable without DNA. This CDR3 has 12 residues. The germline gives CDR1 SQVTM, CDR2 ANQGSEA. The CDR3 reads CSVRTGQETQYF.

The chain employs TRBV6-4 and TRBJ2-3; TCRdb picks TRBD1, but there is no DNA to check that call. The CDR3 contains 15 residues. Germline values: CDR1 MRHNA, CDR2 SNTAGT. The CDR3 reads CASSRGNRDTDTQYF.

The V and J genes are TRBV9 and TRBJ2-7. CDR3 length: 13 amino acids. The germline V gene has CDR1 SGDLS and CDR2 YYNGEE. The CDR3 sequence: CASSLRPVGEQYF.

The chain couples TRBV12-3 or TRBV12-4 to TRBJ1-6; TCRdb indicates TRBD1, and absent DNA this call remains unverified. The CDR3 has 14 residues. CDR3 in amino acids: CASRGSPYNSPLHF.

The chain combines TRBV4-1 with TRBJ1-4; TCRdb designates TRBD1, a call that cannot be tested without DNA. This CDR3 region has 19 residues. Germline CDR1 is MGHRA and CDR2 is YSYEKL. CDR3: CASSQDRGTFAKLNEKLFF.

The V gene is TRBV7-8, the J gene TRBJ2-2; TCRdb indicates TRBD2, and absent DNA this call remains unverified. CDR1 and CDR2 from the germline V gene are SGHVS and FQNEAQ. The CDR3 spans 17 residues. The CDR3 region is CASSLVITSGRPGELFF.

The chain combines TRBV12-3 or TRBV12-4 with TRBJ2-2; the TRBD1 assignment by TCRdb is unverifiable without DNA. The CDR3 has 16 residues. The CDR3 sequence is CASSLDLSGATGELFF.

The chain joins TRBV20-1 to TRBJ2-3; TCRdb designates TRBD1, a call that cannot be tested without DNA. The CDR3 extends over 17 amino acids. Germline assignment: CDR1 DFQATT and CDR2 SNEGSKA (reference sequence). CDR3 residues: CSARGPPGETNTDTQYF.

This chain uses TRBV2 with TRBJ1-1; TCRdb picks TRBD1, but there is no DNA to check that call. Per the germline V gene, CDR1 is SNHLY and CDR2 is FYNNEI. This CDR3 contains 13 residues. CDR3 protein: CASSTGQGYEAFF.